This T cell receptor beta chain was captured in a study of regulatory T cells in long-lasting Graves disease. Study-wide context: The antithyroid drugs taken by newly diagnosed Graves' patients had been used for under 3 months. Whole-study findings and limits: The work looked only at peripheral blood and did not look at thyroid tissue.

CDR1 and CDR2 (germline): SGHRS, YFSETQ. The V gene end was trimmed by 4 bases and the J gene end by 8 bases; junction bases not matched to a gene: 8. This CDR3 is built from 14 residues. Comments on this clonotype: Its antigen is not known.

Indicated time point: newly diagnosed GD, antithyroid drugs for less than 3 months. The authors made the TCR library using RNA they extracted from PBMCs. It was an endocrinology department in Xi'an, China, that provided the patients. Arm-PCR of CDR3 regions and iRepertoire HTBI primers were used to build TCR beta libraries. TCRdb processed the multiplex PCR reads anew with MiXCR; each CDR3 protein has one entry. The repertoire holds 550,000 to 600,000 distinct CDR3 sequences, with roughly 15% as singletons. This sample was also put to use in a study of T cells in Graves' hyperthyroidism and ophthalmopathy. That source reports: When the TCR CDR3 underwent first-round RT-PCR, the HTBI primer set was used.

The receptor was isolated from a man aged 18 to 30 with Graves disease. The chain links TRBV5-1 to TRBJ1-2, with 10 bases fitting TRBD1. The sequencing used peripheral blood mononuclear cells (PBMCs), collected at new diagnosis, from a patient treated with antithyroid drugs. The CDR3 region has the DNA TGCGCCAGCAGCCCGGGACAGGGGAACGACGGCTACACCTTC. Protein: CASSPGQGNDGYTF.